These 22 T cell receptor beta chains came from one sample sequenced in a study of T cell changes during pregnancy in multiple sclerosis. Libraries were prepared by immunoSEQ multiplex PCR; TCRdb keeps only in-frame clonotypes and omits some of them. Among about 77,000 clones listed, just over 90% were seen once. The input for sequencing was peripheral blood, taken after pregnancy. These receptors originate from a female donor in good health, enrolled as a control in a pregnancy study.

The CDR3 nucleotides are TGCAGCGTTGAATCGGTCAGGGGGACTGACGAGCAGTACTTC. Translating it yields CSVESVRGTDEQYF. The rearrangement uses TRBV29-1 and TRBJ2-7; perhaps TRBD1 as D (7 bases). Germline V gene lookup returns CDR1 SQVTM and CDR2 ANQGSEA. V dropped 2 bases and J dropped 5 bases, with 16 bases sitting between them. The CDR3 length is 14 residues.

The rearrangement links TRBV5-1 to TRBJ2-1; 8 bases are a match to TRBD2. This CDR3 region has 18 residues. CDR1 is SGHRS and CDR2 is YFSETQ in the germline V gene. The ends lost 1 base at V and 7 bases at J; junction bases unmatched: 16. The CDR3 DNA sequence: TGCGCCAGCAGCTTGTCGGGCTGGGCGGGGGGTCTGGGAAATGAGCAGTTCTTC. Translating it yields CASSLSGWAGGLGNEQFF.

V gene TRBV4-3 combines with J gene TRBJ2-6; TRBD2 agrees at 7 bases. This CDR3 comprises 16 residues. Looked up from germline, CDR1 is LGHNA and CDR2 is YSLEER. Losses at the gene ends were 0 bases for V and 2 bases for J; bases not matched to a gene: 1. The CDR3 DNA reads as TGCGCCAGCAGCCAAGATGGGGGGGCTGGGGCCAACGTCCTGACTTTC. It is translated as CASSQDGGAGANVLTF.

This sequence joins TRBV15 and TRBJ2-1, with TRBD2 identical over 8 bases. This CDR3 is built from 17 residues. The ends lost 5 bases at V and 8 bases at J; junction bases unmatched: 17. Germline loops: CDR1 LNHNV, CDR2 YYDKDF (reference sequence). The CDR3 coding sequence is TGTGCCACCAGCGATAAGATCTCGGGGGGGATGGTCGATGAGCAGTTCTTC. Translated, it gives CATSDKISGGMVDEQFF.

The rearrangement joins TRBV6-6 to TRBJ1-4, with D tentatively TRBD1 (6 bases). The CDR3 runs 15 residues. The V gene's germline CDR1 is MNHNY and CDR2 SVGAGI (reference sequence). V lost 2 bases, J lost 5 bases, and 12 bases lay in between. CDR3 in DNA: TGTGCCAGCAGTTACGGGTACAGGGCAAATGAAAAACTGTTTTTT. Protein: CASSYGYRANEKLFF.

The CDR3 DNA sequence: TGTGCCTGCTCAACTAGCGCGCAAGAGACCCAGTACTTC. This codes for CACSTSAQETQYF. J is TRBJ2-5 and V is TRBV30; 7 bases fit TRBD2. The CDR3 is 13 amino acids. CDR1 and CDR2 from the germline V gene are GTSNPN and SVGIG (reference sequence). The V and J ends lost 6 bases and 2 bases, in that order; junction bases with no gene match: 6.

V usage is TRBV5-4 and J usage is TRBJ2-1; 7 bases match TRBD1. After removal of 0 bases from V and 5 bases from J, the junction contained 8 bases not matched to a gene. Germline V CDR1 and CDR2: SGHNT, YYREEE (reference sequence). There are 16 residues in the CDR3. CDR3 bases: TGTGCCAGCAGCTTGGCTAGCAGGGGGATAAACAATGAGCAGTTCTTC. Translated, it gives CASSLASRGINNEQFF.

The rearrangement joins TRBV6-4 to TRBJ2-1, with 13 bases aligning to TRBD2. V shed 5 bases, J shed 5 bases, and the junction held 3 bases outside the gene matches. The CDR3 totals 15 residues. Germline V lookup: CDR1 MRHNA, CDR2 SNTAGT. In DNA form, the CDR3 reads TGTGCCAGCAGTTCCGGGACTAGCGGGAACAATGAGCAGTTCTTC. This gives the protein CASSSGTSGNNEQFF.

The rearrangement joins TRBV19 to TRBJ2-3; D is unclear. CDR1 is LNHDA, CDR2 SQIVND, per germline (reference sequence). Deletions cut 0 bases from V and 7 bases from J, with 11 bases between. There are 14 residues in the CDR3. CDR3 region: CASSIDLSSNTQYF. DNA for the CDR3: TGTGCCAGTAGTATAGATCTAAGTTCTAATACGCAGTATTTT.

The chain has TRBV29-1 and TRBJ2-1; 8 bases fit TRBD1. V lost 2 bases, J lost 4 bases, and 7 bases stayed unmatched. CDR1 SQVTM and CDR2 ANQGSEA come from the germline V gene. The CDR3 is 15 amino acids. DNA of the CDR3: TGCAGCGTTGAAAGGGGCAGGGGGCTATACAATGAGCAGTTCTTC. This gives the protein CSVERGRGLYNEQFF.

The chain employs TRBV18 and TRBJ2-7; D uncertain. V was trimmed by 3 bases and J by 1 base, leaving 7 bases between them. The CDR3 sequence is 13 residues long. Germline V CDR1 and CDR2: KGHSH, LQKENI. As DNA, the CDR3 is TGTGCCAGCTCACCTGCGGCTTCCTACGAGCAGTACTTC. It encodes CASSPAASYEQYF.

CDR3 sequence (DNA): TGTGCCAGCAGTGCCGCCTCGGACAGGGCTGGCTATGGCTACACCTTC. It translates to CASSAASDRAGYGYTF. V is TRBV27 and J is TRBJ1-2; 8 bases map to TRBD1. The CDR3 sequence is 16 residues long. From germline, CDR1 is MNHEY and CDR2 SMNVEV (reference sequence). The V gene end was trimmed by 5 bases and the J gene end by 4 bases; junction bases not matched to a gene: 12.

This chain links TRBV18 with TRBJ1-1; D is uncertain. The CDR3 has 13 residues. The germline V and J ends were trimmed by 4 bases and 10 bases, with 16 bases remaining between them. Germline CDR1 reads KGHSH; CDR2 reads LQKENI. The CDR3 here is CASSLGPEGRAFF. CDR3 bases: TGTGCCAGCTCACTAGGGCCTGAGGGTCGAGCTTTCTTT.

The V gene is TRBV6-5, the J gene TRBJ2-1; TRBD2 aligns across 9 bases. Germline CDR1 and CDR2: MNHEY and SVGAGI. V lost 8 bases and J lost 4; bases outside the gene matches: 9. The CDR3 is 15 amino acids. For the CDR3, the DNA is TGTGCCAGCGGCAAAGGGAGCGGGGGGTACAATGAGCAGTTCTTC. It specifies CASGKGSGGYNEQFF.

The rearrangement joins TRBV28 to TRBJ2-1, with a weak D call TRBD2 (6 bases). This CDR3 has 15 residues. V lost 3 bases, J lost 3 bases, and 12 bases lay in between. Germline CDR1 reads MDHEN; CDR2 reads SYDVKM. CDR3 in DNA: TGTGCCAGCAGTTTCCCGGGGGAAGACTACAATGAGCAGTTCTTC. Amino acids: CASSFPGEDYNEQFF.

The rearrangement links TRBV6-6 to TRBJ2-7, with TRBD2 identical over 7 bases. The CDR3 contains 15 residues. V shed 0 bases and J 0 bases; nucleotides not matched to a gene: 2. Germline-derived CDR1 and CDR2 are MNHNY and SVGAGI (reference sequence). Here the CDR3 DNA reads TGTGCCAGCAGTTACTCGACTAGCTACTCCTACGAGCAGTACTTC. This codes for CASSYSTSYSYEQYF.

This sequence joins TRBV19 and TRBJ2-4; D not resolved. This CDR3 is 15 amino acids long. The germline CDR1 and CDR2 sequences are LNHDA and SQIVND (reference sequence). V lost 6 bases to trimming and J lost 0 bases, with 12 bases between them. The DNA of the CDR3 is TGTGCCAGTAGGCCTAGTTCCCTAGCCAAAAACATTCAGTACTTC. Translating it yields CASRPSSLAKNIQYF.

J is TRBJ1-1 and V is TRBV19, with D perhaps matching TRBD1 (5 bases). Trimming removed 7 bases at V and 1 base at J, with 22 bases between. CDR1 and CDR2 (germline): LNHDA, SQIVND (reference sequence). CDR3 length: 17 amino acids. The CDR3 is CASTLRRGAGPNTEAFF. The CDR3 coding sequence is TGTGCCAGTACTCTTAGGAGGGGAGCCGGGCCGAACACTGAAGCTTTCTTT.

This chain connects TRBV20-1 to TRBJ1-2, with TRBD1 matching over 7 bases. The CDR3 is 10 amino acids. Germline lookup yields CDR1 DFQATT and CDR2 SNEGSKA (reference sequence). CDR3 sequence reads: CGGTAYGYTF. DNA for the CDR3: TGCGGAGGGACAGCCTATGGCTACACCTTC.

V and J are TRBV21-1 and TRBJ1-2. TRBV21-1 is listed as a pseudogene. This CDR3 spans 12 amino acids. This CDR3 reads CASLDGFYGYTF. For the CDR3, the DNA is TGTGCCAGCCTAGACGGGTTCTATGGCTACACCTTC.

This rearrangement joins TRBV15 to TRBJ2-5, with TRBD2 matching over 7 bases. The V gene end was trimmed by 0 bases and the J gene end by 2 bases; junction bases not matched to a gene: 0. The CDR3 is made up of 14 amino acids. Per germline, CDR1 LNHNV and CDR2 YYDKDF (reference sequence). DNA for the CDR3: TGTGCCACCAGCAGAGAGGGGGGGCAAGAGACCCAGTACTTC. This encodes CATSREGGQETQYF.

CDR3 sequence (DNA): TGTGCCAGCAGTACCACTAGCGGGGGTTACGAGCAGTACTTC. It encodes CASSTTSGGYEQYF. The chain couples TRBV6-5 to TRBJ2-7, with TRBD2 identical over 11 bases. Germline CDR1 and CDR2: MNHEY and SVGAGI. V trimming: 5 bases; J trimming: 4 bases; junction bases outside the gene matches: 4. The CDR3 consists of 14 residues.